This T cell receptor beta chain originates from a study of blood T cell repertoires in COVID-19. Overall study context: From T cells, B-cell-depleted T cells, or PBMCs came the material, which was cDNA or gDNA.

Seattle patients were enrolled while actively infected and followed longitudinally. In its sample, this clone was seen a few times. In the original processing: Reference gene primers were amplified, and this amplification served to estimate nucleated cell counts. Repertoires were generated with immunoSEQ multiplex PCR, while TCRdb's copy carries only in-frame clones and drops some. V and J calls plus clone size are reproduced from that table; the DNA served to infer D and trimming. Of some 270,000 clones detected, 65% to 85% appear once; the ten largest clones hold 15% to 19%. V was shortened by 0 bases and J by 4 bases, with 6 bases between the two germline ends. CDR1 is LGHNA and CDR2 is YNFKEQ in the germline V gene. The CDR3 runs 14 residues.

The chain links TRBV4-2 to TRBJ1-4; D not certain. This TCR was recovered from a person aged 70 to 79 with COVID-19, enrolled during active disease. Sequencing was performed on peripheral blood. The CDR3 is CASSQDGGNEKLFF. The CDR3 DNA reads TGTGCCAGCAGCCAAGATGGCGGTAATGAAAAACTGTTTTTT.